The subject of this entry is one T cell receptor beta chain. This record comes from a study of T cell responses to AZD1222 COVID-19 vaccine. This CDR3 is built from 13 residues. Trimming took off 3 bases at V and 5 bases at J, with 7 bases between the two ends. CDR1 and CDR2 (germline): ENHRY, SYGVKD. Profiling relied on immunoSEQ multiplex PCR, and the TCRdb table lists in-frame clones only, not all of them. The top ten clones hold about 0.9% of a sample with roughly 160,000 clones, 85% to 95% of them seen once. This chain connects TRBV10-3 to TRBJ2-2; D perhaps matches TRBD2 (5 bases). This TCR was sampled from an adult in good health. Sequences were derived from peripheral blood, sampled on day 0 of AZD1222 vaccination. Here the CDR3 DNA reads TGTGCCATCAGTGACGGGATAACCGGGGAGCTGTTTTTT. Translating gives CAISDGITGELFF.